A selection of T cell receptor beta chains follows, all from one sample in a study of shared clonotypes between healthy human individuals. Assay used: immunoSEQ multiplex PCR; TCRdb lists only in-frame clones, some missing. The sample lists a few million clones; about 94% were seen once. The sample consisted of naive CD4+ T cells sorted from blood. These receptors originate from a man between 18 and 29 years old in good health. Both conserved end residues are part of each CDR3. D genes are given only for firm matches. Not all rows give a size; the values are once, few, many and, for expanded clones, a class.

d_gene: NA
j_gene: TRBJ1-5
v_gene: TRBV6-4
abundance: NA
CDR3nt: TGTGCCAGCAGTGAAGGTAGCAATCAGCCCCAGCATTTT
CDR3aa: CASSEGSNQPQHF

d_gene: NA
j_gene: TRBJ1-2
v_gene: TRBV30
abundance: once
CDR3nt: TGTGCCTGTAATCCCGATGTCTATGGCTACACCTTC
CDR3aa: CACNPDVYGYTF

d_gene: TRBD2
j_gene: TRBJ2-7
v_gene: TRBV7-2
abundance: NA
CDR3nt: TGTGCCAGCAGCTTAGCGCGGGGCCTAGCGGGAGGAGGGTATCGGTACGAGCAGTACTTC
CDR3aa: CASSLARGLAGGGYRYEQYF

d_gene: NA
j_gene: TRBJ2-2
v_gene: TRBV30
abundance: NA
CDR3nt: TGTGCCTGGAAAAGCGGAGCGAACACCGGGGAGCTGTTTTTT
CDR3aa: CAWKSGANTGELFF

d_gene: NA
j_gene: TRBJ2-5
v_gene: TRBV11-3
abundance: NA
CDR3nt: TGTGCCAGCAGCCTGCGGTCCGACTCAGAGACCCAGTACTTC
CDR3aa: CASSLRSDSETQYF

d_gene: NA
j_gene: TRBJ2-5
v_gene: TRBV5-4
abundance: NA
CDR3nt: TGTGCCAGCAGCTTGCCGGGCCGCTTAGGCCAAGAGACCCAGTACTTC
CDR3aa: CASSLPGRLGQETQYF

d_gene: NA
j_gene: TRBJ2-7
v_gene: TRBV5-1
abundance: NA
CDR3nt: TGCGCCAGCAGATTAAGCCCCGTAAACTCCTACGAGCAGTACTTC
CDR3aa: CASRLSPVNSYEQYF

d_gene: NA
j_gene: TRBJ2-2
v_gene: TRBV2
abundance: NA
CDR3nt: TGTGCCAGCAGACAGGAGACGAACACCGGGGAGCTGTTTTTT
CDR3aa: CASRQETNTGELFF

d_gene: NA
j_gene: TRBJ2-3
v_gene: TRBV10-3
abundance: NA
CDR3nt: TGTGCCACCGACAGTTCCCACTCAGATACGCAGTATTTT
CDR3aa: CATDSSHSDTQYF

d_gene: NA
j_gene: TRBJ1-4
v_gene: TRBV30
abundance: NA
CDR3nt: TGTGCCTGGAGCCCAACGGGGGCGGCTAATGAAAAACTGTTTTTT
CDR3aa: CAWSPTGAANEKLFF

d_gene: TRBD1
j_gene: TRBJ2-7
v_gene: TRBV19
abundance: NA
CDR3nt: TGTGCCAGTAGTATTGCGGGACAGGGGTTCTACGAGCAGTACTTC
CDR3aa: CASSIAGQGFYEQYF

d_gene: TRBD1
j_gene: TRBJ1-2
v_gene: TRBV7-9
abundance: NA
CDR3nt: TGTGCCAGCAGCTCTGGACAGGGGGCCCACTATGGCTACACCTTC
CDR3aa: CASSSGQGAHYGYTF

d_gene: NA
j_gene: TRBJ2-2
v_gene: TRBV28
abundance: NA
CDR3nt: TGTGCCAGCAATAGGGTACTGACCGGGGAGCTGTTTTTT
CDR3aa: CASNRVLTGELFF

d_gene: NA
j_gene: TRBJ2-1
v_gene: TRBV5-6
abundance: NA
CDR3nt: TGTGCCAGCAGTGAAGCTAGTAATAACATCAATGAGCAGTTCTTC
CDR3aa: CASSEASNNINEQFF

d_gene: TRBD1
j_gene: TRBJ1-2
v_gene: TRBV6-6
abundance: NA
CDR3nt: TGTGCCAGCCTAGGACAGGGACTTCAAGATGGCTACACCTTC
CDR3aa: CASLGQGLQDGYTF

d_gene: TRBD1
j_gene: TRBJ1-5
v_gene: TRBV11-2
abundance: NA
CDR3nt: TGTGCCAGCAGCACGGGACAGGCTAATCAGCCCCAGCATTTT
CDR3aa: CASSTGQANQPQHF

d_gene: NA
j_gene: TRBJ1-1
v_gene: TRBV10-1
abundance: NA
CDR3nt: TGCGCCAGCGGGGTGGGATGGAGAAGTTTGACTGAAGCTTTCTTT
CDR3aa: CASGVGWRSLTEAFF

d_gene: NA
j_gene: TRBJ2-7
v_gene: TRBV7-2
abundance: NA
CDR3nt: TGTGCCAGCAGCTCATACTTGGACGAGCAGTACTTC
CDR3aa: CASSSYLDEQYF

d_gene: NA
j_gene: TRBJ2-5
v_gene: TRBV7-9
abundance: NA
CDR3nt: TGTGCCAGCAGCCAGACCGGGACCCTCGGGGAGACCCAGTACTTC
CDR3aa: CASSQTGTLGETQYF

d_gene: NA
j_gene: TRBJ2-7
v_gene: TRBV6-1
abundance: NA
CDR3nt: TGTGCCAGCAATAACAGGTTACAATACGAGCAGTACTTC
CDR3aa: CASNNRLQYEQYF

d_gene: NA
j_gene: TRBJ2-6
v_gene: TRBV11-2
abundance: NA
CDR3nt: TGTGCCAGCAGCTTAGATCTAAACAGGGTATATGCTGGGGCCAACGTCCTGACTTTC
CDR3aa: CASSLDLNRVYAGANVLTF

d_gene: TRBD1
j_gene: TRBJ1-4
v_gene: TRBV11-2
abundance: NA
CDR3nt: TGTGCCAGCAGCGACCGGGCCCCAGGGGGTGAAAAACTGTTTTTT
CDR3aa: CASSDRAPGGEKLFF

d_gene: NA
j_gene: TRBJ1-1
v_gene: TRBV2
abundance: NA
CDR3nt: TGTGCCAGCAGTGGCTATATGAACACTGAAGCTTTCTTT
CDR3aa: CASSGYMNTEAFF

d_gene: NA
j_gene: TRBJ2-2
v_gene: TRBV6-6
abundance: NA
CDR3nt: TGTGCCAGCAGGCGGCGGGCCGAGAACACCGGGGAGCTGTTTTTT
CDR3aa: CASRRRAENTGELFF

d_gene: NA
j_gene: TRBJ1-1
v_gene: TRBV10-3
abundance: once
CDR3nt: TGTGCCATCAGTGAGGCCCTCTACACTGAAGCTTTCTTT
CDR3aa: CAISEALYTEAFF

d_gene: TRBD1
j_gene: TRBJ2-3
v_gene: TRBV7-3
abundance: NA
CDR3nt: TGTGCCAGCAGCTCCTTACAGGGGGCGGGCACAGATACGCAGTATTTT
CDR3aa: CASSSLQGAGTDTQYF

d_gene: NA
j_gene: TRBJ2-7
v_gene: TRBV13
abundance: NA
CDR3nt: TGTGCCAGCAGCTTAGGTCCGGGAGAAGCGGGTCCCTACGAGCAGTACTTC
CDR3aa: CASSLGPGEAGPYEQYF

d_gene: NA
j_gene: TRBJ1-4
v_gene: TRBV5-4
abundance: NA
CDR3nt: TGTGCCAGCAGCCCAGTCAAGGATCCAACTAATGAAAAACTGTTTTTT
CDR3aa: CASSPVKDPTNEKLFF

d_gene: NA
j_gene: TRBJ1-6
v_gene: TRBV7-2
abundance: once
CDR3nt: TGTGCCAGCAGCTTAGTCCTCGCAATACTTAATTCACCCCTCCACTTT
CDR3aa: CASSLVLAILNSPLHF

d_gene: TRBD1
j_gene: TRBJ2-1
v_gene: TRBV5-1
abundance: NA
CDR3nt: TGCGCCAGTAGAACCGGGACAGAAACCTACAATGAGCAGTTCTTC
CDR3aa: CASRTGTETYNEQFF

d_gene: NA
j_gene: TRBJ2-5
v_gene: TRBV5-1
abundance: NA
CDR3nt: TGCGCCAGTACGAGGGACCAAGAGACCCAGTACTTC
CDR3aa: CASTRDQETQYF

d_gene: NA
j_gene: TRBJ1-2
v_gene: TRBV28
abundance: NA
CDR3nt: TGTGCCAGCAGTCTCCCGGGACTCACCGGAGATGGCTACACCTTC
CDR3aa: CASSLPGLTGDGYTF

d_gene: NA
j_gene: TRBJ1-1
v_gene: TRBV6-6
abundance: NA
CDR3nt: TGTGCCAGCAATGTACAGGGAAACACTGAAGCTTTCTTT
CDR3aa: CASNVQGNTEAFF

d_gene: TRBD1
j_gene: TRBJ1-6
v_gene: TRBV6-1
abundance: NA
CDR3nt: TGTGCCAGCAGTGACGACAGGGGGTCGAGCTCCTATAATTCACCCCTCCACTTT
CDR3aa: CASSDDRGSSSYNSPLHF

d_gene: NA
j_gene: TRBJ1-4
v_gene: TRBV5-1
abundance: NA
CDR3nt: TGCGCCAGCAGCTTGGAAGGAGACGAAAAACTGTTTTTT
CDR3aa: CASSLEGDEKLFF

d_gene: NA
j_gene: TRBJ1-5
v_gene: TRBV7-9
abundance: NA
CDR3nt: TGTGCCAGCAGCTTGACAGAGACCAATCAGCCCCAGCATTTT
CDR3aa: CASSLTETNQPQHF

d_gene: NA
j_gene: TRBJ2-5
v_gene: TRBV5-1
abundance: NA
CDR3nt: TGCGCCAGCAGCTTTTTTGGGAGTACAGAGACCCAGTACTTC
CDR3aa: CASSFFGSTETQYF

d_gene: NA
j_gene: TRBJ1-1
v_gene: TRBV6-1
abundance: NA
CDR3nt: TGTGCCAGCACCTGGACAGACATGAACACTGAAGCTTTCTTT
CDR3aa: CASTWTDMNTEAFF

d_gene: TRBD1
j_gene: TRBJ2-7
v_gene: TRBV5-1
abundance: NA
CDR3nt: TGCGCCAGCAGCTTGGAGTTGGGACAGGGGCTAGGAGAGCAGTACTTC
CDR3aa: CASSLELGQGLGEQYF

d_gene: TRBD2
j_gene: TRBJ2-1
v_gene: TRBV27
abundance: NA
CDR3nt: TGTGCCAGCAGGGAGCTAGCGGGGAGTTACAATGAGCAGTTCTTC
CDR3aa: CASRELAGSYNEQFF

d_gene: NA
j_gene: TRBJ1-2
v_gene: TRBV5-1
abundance: NA
CDR3nt: TGCGCCAGCAGCTTGAGGGGGGCGCAAGATGGCTACACCTTC
CDR3aa: CASSLRGAQDGYTF

d_gene: NA
j_gene: TRBJ2-7
v_gene: TRBV6-1
abundance: NA
CDR3nt: TGTGCCAGCAGTGAAAGAGGCTACGAGCAGTACTTC
CDR3aa: CASSERGYEQYF

d_gene: TRBD2
j_gene: TRBJ2-2
v_gene: TRBV5-1
abundance: NA
CDR3nt: TGCGCCAGCAGCTTGGAACTAGCGGGAGCCCTGGGGACCGGGGAGCTGTTTTTT
CDR3aa: CASSLELAGALGTGELFF

d_gene: NA
j_gene: TRBJ1-3
v_gene: TRBV30
abundance: NA
CDR3nt: TGTGCCTGGACGGAAGGAAACACCATATATTTT
CDR3aa: CAWTEGNTIYF

d_gene: TRBD2
j_gene: TRBJ2-5
v_gene: TRBV6-5
abundance: NA
CDR3nt: TGTGCCAGCACCACACTGCGGGGGGAAGGTACCCAGTACTTC
CDR3aa: CASTTLRGEGTQYF

d_gene: TRBD2
j_gene: TRBJ2-1
v_gene: TRBV28
abundance: NA
CDR3nt: TGTGCCAGCAGCCCGAGTTCTGGGAGGGCCAGTAATGAGCAGTTCTTC
CDR3aa: CASSPSSGRASNEQFF

d_gene: TRBD2
j_gene: TRBJ2-7
v_gene: TRBV5-1
abundance: NA
CDR3nt: TGCGCCAGCAGCTTTAGCGGGAAAGAGGGCGAGCAGTACTTC
CDR3aa: CASSFSGKEGEQYF

d_gene: TRBD1
j_gene: TRBJ1-6
v_gene: TRBV7-2
abundance: NA
CDR3nt: TGTGCCAGCAGCTTAGCTCCGTCCGGGACAGATAATTCACCCCTCCACTTT
CDR3aa: CASSLAPSGTDNSPLHF

d_gene: NA
j_gene: TRBJ2-2
v_gene: TRBV5-1
abundance: NA
CDR3nt: TGCGCCAGCAGCCCGTGGCCCCGCGGGAACACCGGGGAGCTGTTTTTT
CDR3aa: CASSPWPRGNTGELFF

d_gene: NA
j_gene: TRBJ1-5
v_gene: TRBV18
abundance: NA
CDR3nt: TGTGCCAGCTCACCATTGAGGGAGGGATGGCCCCAGCATTTT
CDR3aa: CASSPLREGWPQHF

d_gene: TRBD1
j_gene: TRBJ2-7
v_gene: TRBV6-1
abundance: NA
CDR3nt: TGTGCCAGCAGCGACCTGCGGACAGGTACCTACGAGCAGTACTTC
CDR3aa: CASSDLRTGTYEQYF

d_gene: TRBD1
j_gene: TRBJ2-3
v_gene: TRBV10-3
abundance: once
CDR3nt: TGTGCCATCAGTGAGTCGTCAGGGGGCGCGGCAGATACGCAGTATTTT
CDR3aa: CAISESSGGAADTQYF

d_gene: NA
j_gene: TRBJ2-7
v_gene: TRBV6-1
abundance: NA
CDR3nt: TGTGCCAGCAGTCTCCTTACCTACGAGCAGTACTTC
CDR3aa: CASSLLTYEQYF

d_gene: TRBD1
j_gene: TRBJ1-5
v_gene: TRBV6-6
abundance: once
CDR3nt: TGTGCCAGCAGTCGACAGGGCGAGGGTCAGCCCCAGCATTTT
CDR3aa: CASSRQGEGQPQHF

d_gene: NA
j_gene: TRBJ1-2
v_gene: TRBV18
abundance: NA
CDR3nt: TGTGCCAGCTCACTTACCCGTGGCTATGGCTACACCTTC
CDR3aa: CASSLTRGYGYTF